The sequence of this T cell receptor (beta chain) was determined in a study of blood T cells in healthy people across ages. Healthy Caucasian individuals from Russia aged 6 to 90 were enrolled as donors. A J-beta primer mix and a sample-barcoded 5' primer were used in a second PCR of roughly 7 to 12 cycles. TCRdb processed the 5' RACE reads anew with MiXCR; each CDR3 protein has one entry. The data contain about 510,000 distinct CDR3 sequences, roughly a quarter of them singletons. In germline, CDR1 is SEHNR, CDR2 FQNEAQ (reference sequence). The CDR3 totals 15 residues. These data were also filed under a second study, of T cells of mothers and their children.

The specimen sequenced was blood. V is TRBV7-9 and J is TRBJ2-5; D is tentatively TRBD1 or TRBD2 (5 bases each). The J call may be incorrect, as the DNA end agrees better with TRBJ2-7. The clonotype was recovered from a boy aged 2-9 years in good health. The CDR3 DNA reads as TGTGCCAGCAGCTTAGGGGGGACCCTCTCCTACGAGCAGTACTTC. This gives the protein CASSLGGTLSYEQYF.